Shown below are 13 T cell receptor beta chains from a single sample sequenced in a study of blood T cell repertoires in COVID-19. The repertoire was sequenced with immunoSEQ multiplex PCR; TCRdb's copy has only in-frame clones and lacks some. Here the sample spans around 150,000 clones, roughly nine tenths being singletons. Sequencing input: peripheral blood. The receptor set was obtained from a man aged 55 to 70 with active or convalescent COVID-19.

CDR3 protein: CASSVAAGRNYRGQGYTF. Written as DNA, the CDR3 is TGTGCCAGCAGCGTAGCTGCCGGTAGGAATTACAGGGGGCAAGGCTACACCTTC. The V gene is TRBV9, the J gene TRBJ1-2; 9 bases line up with TRBD1. The length of the CDR3 is 18 residues. The V gene end was trimmed by 0 bases and the J gene end by 8 bases; junction bases not matched to a gene: 17. The germline gives CDR1 SGDLS, CDR2 YYNGEE.

V is TRBV5-1 and J is TRBJ1-2, with D unclear. The CDR3 loop spans 13 amino acids. Trimming pared 0 bases from V and 1 base from J, leaving 4 bases between. Germline V gene data show CDR1 as SGHRS and CDR2 as YFSETQ. CDR3 DNA: TGCGCCAGCAGCTTGGCGTATAACTATGGCTACACCTTC. Translation gives CASSLAYNYGYTF.

In its sample, this clone was seen a few times. The J gene is TRBJ1-1, the V gene TRBV12-5, with D unresolved. Germline V CDR1 and CDR2: LGHNT, FRNRAP. V was shortened by 6 bases and J by 8 bases, with 13 bases between the two germline ends. The CDR3 loop spans 12 amino acids. The CDR3 DNA is TGTGCTAGTGGACCGAGCCCCACCGAAGCTTTCTTT. This sequence encodes CASGPSPTEAFF.

This rearrangement joins TRBV10-3 to TRBJ1-2; D may be TRBD1 (6 bases). Per germline, CDR1 ENHRY and CDR2 SYGVKD. The CDR3 is 11 amino acids. V lost 7 bases, J lost 9 bases, and 12 bases lay in between. This CDR3 is CAITSDRRYTF. The CDR3 DNA is TGTGCCATCACCTCTGACAGGCGCTACACCTTC.

The V gene is TRBV4-1, the J gene TRBJ2-5; the D gene is possibly TRBD1 (7 bases). Germline CDR1 reads MGHRA; CDR2 reads YSYEKL. This CDR3 is 14 amino acids long. Trimming stripped 9 bases from V and 0 bases from J, with 14 bases between. CDR3 residues: CARQGGGHQETQYF. The CDR3, as DNA: TGCGCCAGGCAGGGGGGAGGTCACCAAGAGACCCAGTACTTC.

This chain uses TRBV4-1 with TRBJ2-5, with 8 bases lining up with TRBD1. V was clipped by 3 bases and J by 5 bases; unmatched bases: 11. The CDR3 runs to 16 residues. Germline V CDR1 and CDR2: MGHRA, YSYEKL. CDR3 DNA sequence: TGCGCCAGCAGCCACGGACAGGGCCCAGCGATGGAGACCCAGTACTTC. It yields the protein CASSHGQGPAMETQYF.

The J gene is TRBJ2-7, the V gene TRBV3-1 (or the pseudogene TRBV3-2); no firm D call. The germline CDR1 and CDR2 sequences are LGHDT and YNNKEL (reference sequence). V lost 1 base and J 1 base, leaving 5 bases between the germline ends. CDR3 size: 13 residues. CDR3 in amino acids: CASSQAGSYEQYF. The CDR3 coding sequence is TGTGCCAGCAGCCAAGCGGGTTCCTACGAGCAGTACTTC.

The chain is built from TRBV2 and TRBJ1-5, with D maybe TRBD1 (5 bases). CDR1 is SNHLY and CDR2 is FYNNEI in the germline V gene. The CDR3 loop spans 16 amino acids. Deletions cut 2 bases from V and 3 bases from J, with 14 bases between. The CDR3 DNA is TGTGCCAGCAGTGAATATTTGGGGCGGCACAATCAGCCCCAGCATTTT. Translation: CASSEYLGRHNQPQHF. Complete variable domain (other parts from reference TRBV2 and TRBJ1-5): EPEVTQTPSHQVTQMGQEVILRCVPISNHLYFYWYRQILGQKVEFLVSFYNNEISEKSEIFDDQFSVERPDGSNFTLKIRSTKLEDSAMYFCASSEYLGRHNQPQHFGDGTRLSIL.

This clone was counted a few times. The J gene is TRBJ2-4, the V gene TRBV6-1; 9 nucleotides align to TRBD1. The germline CDR1 and CDR2 sequences are MNHNS and SASEGT. The CDR3 spans 15 residues. Trimming at V came to 2 bases and at J to 8 bases, leaving 7 bases not matched to a gene. DNA of the CDR3: TGTGCCAGCAGTGAATATAACAGGGGGCGACACATTCAGTACTTC. Amino acids: CASSEYNRGRHIQYF.

J is TRBJ1-2 and V is TRBV5-6; TRBD1 matches at 9 bases. This CDR3 has 16 amino acids. CDR1 and CDR2 (germline): SGHDT, YYEEEE. V lost 4 bases, J lost 3 bases, and 10 bases stayed unmatched. In DNA form, the CDR3 reads TGTGCCAGCAGCACCGTGGGACAGGGCGCTGACTATGGCTACACCTTC. Protein: CASSTVGQGADYGYTF.

The chain joins TRBV18 to TRBJ2-2, with D possibly being TRBD2 (6 bases). V lost 9 bases, J lost 6 bases, and 26 bases lay in between. The germline V gene has CDR1 KGHSH and CDR2 LQKENI. CDR3 length equals 17 residues. The CDR3 nucleotides are TGTGCCAGTCCCGGGGGTAGCGGAGCCTCTTGGTCCGGGGAGCTGTTTTTT. Translation gives CASPGGSGASWSGELFF.

This rearrangement joins TRBV29-1 to TRBJ1-3; TRBD1 is a possible D gene (6 bases). The CDR3 extends over 14 amino acids. With 7 bases removed from V and 0 bases from J, the gap between germline ends came to 13 bases. Per germline, CDR1 SQVTM and CDR2 ANQGSEA. The CDR3 is CSAMGGGSGNTIYF. The DNA of the CDR3 is TGCAGCGCCATGGGAGGGGGCTCTGGAAACACCATATATTTT. Variable domain in full (rest from reference TRBV29-1 and TRBJ1-3): SAVISQKPSRDICQRGTSLTIQCQVDSQVTMMFWYRQQPGQSLTLIATANQGSEATYESGFVIDKFPISRPNLTFSTLTVSNMSPEDSSIYLCSAMGGGSGNTIYFGEGSWLTVV.

This clone was detected once. The gene calls are TRBV4-1 and TRBJ2-7; possible D gene TRBD2, 5 bases. Trimming stripped 1 base from V and 3 bases from J, with 10 bases between. Germline V gene data show CDR1 as MGHRA and CDR2 as YSYEKL. The CDR3 spans 14 residues. This CDR3 is CASSQVLGVYEQYF. In nucleotides, the CDR3 is TGCGCCAGCAGCCAAGTTTTGGGAGTCTACGAGCAGTACTTC.